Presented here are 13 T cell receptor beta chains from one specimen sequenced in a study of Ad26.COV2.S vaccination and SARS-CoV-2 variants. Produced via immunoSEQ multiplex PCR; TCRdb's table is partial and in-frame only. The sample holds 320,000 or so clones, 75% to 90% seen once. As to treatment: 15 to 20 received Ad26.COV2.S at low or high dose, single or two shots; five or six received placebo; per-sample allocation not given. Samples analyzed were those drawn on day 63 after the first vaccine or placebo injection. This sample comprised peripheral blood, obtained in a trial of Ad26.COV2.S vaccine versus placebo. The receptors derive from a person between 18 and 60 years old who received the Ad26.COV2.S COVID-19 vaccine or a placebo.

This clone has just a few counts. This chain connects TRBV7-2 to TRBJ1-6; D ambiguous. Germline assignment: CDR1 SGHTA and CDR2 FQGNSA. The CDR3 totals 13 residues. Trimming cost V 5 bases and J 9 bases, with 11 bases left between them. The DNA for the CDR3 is TGTGCCAGCAGCGAACAGTGGGGTTCACCCCTCCACTTT. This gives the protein CASSEQWGSPLHF.

For the CDR3, the DNA is TGCAGTGCTAGTCGGAGCGGGGGGGCAATCGGTAATGAGCAGTTCTTC. Amino acids: CSASRSGGAIGNEQFF. V usage is TRBV20-1 and J usage is TRBJ2-1; 10 nucleotides align to TRBD2. Germline values: CDR1 DFQATT, CDR2 SNEGSKA (reference sequence). Trimming took 3 bases from V and 7 from J; bases not matched to a gene: 12. This CDR3 region has 16 residues.

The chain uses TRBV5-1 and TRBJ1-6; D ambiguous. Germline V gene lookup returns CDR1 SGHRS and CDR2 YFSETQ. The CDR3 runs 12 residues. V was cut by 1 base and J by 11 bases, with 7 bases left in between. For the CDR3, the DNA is TGCGCCAGCAGCTTGCAGAATCCACCCCTCCACTTT. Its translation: CASSLQNPPLHF.

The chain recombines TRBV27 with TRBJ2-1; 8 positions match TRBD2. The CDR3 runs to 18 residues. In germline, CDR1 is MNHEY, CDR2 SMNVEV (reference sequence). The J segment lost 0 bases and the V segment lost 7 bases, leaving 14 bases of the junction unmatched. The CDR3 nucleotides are TGTGCCAGCATCCCGGGGGGGACCGACATAAGCTCCTACAATGAGCAGTTCTTC. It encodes CASIPGGTDISSYNEQFF.

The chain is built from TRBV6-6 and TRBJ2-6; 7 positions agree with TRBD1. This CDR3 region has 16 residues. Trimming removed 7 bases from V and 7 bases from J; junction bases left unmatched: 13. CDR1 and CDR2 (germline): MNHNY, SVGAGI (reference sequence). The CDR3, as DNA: TGTGCCAGCACTGAGGGGGCGCATCGAGGAGCCAACGTCCTGACTTTC. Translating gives CASTEGAHRGANVLTF.

CDR3 sequence (DNA): TGTGCCAGTACCATCGGGACTAGCGGGGGTCCCTACAATGAGCAGTTCTTC. This codes for CASTIGTSGGPYNEQFF. This sequence joins TRBV19 and TRBJ2-1; TRBD2 matches 14 bases. Losses at the gene ends were 7 bases for V and 2 bases for J; bases not matched to a gene: 7. The CDR3 contains 17 residues. The germline CDR1 and CDR2 sequences are LNHDA and SQIVND (reference sequence).

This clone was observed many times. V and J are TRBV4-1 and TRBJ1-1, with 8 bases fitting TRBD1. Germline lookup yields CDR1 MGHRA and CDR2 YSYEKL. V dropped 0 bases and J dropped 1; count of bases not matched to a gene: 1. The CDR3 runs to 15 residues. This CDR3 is CASSQEDRGNTEAFF. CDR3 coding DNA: TGCGCCAGCAGCCAAGAAGACAGGGGGAACACTGAAGCTTTCTTT.

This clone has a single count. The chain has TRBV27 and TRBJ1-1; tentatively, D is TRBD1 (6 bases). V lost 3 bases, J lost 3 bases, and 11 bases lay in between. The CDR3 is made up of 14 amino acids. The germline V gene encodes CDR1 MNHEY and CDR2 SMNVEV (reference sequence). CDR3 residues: CASSFTGWDTEAFF. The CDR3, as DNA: TGTGCCAGCAGTTTTACAGGGTGGGACACTGAAGCTTTCTTT.

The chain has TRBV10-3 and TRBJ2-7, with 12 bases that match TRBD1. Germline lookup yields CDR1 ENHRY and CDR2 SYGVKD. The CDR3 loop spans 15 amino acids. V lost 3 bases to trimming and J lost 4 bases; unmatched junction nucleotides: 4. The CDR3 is CAISEPGQGAYEQYF. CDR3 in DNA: TGTGCCATCAGTGAACCGGGACAGGGGGCTTACGAGCAGTACTTC.

The CDR3, as DNA: TGCGCCAGCAGCCAACCTCGAATTCGGGGATTAAGTCCAGAAGTGAACACTGAAGCTTTCTTT. This translates into CASSQPRIRGLSPEVNTEAFF. The V and J genes are TRBV4-1 and TRBJ1-1; no definite D call. Germline V lookup: CDR1 MGHRA, CDR2 YSYEKL. This CDR3 comprises 21 residues. The ends were cut back, 2 bases at V and 0 bases at J, with 28 bases in the middle.

The CDR3 DNA reads as TGTGCCAGCAGCCTACCCGGGGGGTACACTGAAGCTTTCTTT. Translated, it gives CASSLPGGYTEAFF. V is TRBV11-3 and J is TRBJ1-1; TRBD1 is a possible D gene (5 bases). Germline loops: CDR1 SGHNT, CDR2 YENEEA. The ends were cut back, 5 bases at V and 3 bases at J, with 13 bases in the middle. This CDR3 comprises 14 residues. Looking up the rest from reference TRBV11-3 and TRBJ1-1 gives the full variable domain: EAGVVQSPRYKIIEKKQPVAFWCNPISGHNTLYWYLQNLGQGPELLIRYENEEAVDDSQLPKDRFSAERLKGVDSTLKIQPAELGDSAVYLCASSLPGGYTEAFFGQGTRLTVV.

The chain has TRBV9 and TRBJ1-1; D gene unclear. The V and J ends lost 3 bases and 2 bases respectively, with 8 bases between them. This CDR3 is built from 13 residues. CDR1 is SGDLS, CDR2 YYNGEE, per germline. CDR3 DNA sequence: TGTGCCAGCAGCGACACAACAAACACTGAAGCTTTCTTT. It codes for CASSDTTNTEAFF.

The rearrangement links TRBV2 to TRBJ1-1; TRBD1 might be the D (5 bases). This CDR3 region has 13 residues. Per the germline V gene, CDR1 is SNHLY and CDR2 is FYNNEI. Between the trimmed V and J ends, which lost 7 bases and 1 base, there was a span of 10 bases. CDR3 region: CASIRTQNTEAFF. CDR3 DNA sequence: TGTGCCAGCATCCGGACACAGAACACTGAAGCTTTCTTT.